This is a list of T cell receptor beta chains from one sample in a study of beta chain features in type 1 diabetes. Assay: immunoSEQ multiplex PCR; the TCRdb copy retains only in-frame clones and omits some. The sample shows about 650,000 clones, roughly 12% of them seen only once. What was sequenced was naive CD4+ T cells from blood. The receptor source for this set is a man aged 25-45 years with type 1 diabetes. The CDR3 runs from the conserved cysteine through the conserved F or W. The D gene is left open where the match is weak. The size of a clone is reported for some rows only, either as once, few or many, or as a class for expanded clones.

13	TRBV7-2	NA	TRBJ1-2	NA	CASSSAPGYGYTF	TGTGCCAGCAGCTCAGCCCCGGGCTATGGCTACACCTTC
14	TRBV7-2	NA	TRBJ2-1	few	CASSLQVSYNEQFF	TGTGCCAGCAGCTTACAGGTTTCCTACAATGAGCAGTTCTTC
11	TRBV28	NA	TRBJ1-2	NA	CASSSSGENPF	TGTGCCAGCAGTTCGTCAGGGGAGAATCCCTTC
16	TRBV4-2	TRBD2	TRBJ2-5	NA	CASSQEASGGAETQYF	TGTGCCAGCAGCCAAGAGGCCAGCGGGGGGGCGGAGACCCAGTACTTC
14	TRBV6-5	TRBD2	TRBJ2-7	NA	CASSRGGAAYEQYF	TGTGCCAGCAGCCGCGGGGGAGCCGCCTACGAGCAGTACTTC
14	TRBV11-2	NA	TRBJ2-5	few	CASSLVETLETQYF	TGTGCCAGCAGCTTAGTGGAGACACTGGAGACCCAGTACTTC
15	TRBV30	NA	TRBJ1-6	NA	CAWSVGGLSDSPLHF	TGTGCCTGGAGTGTAGGGGGGCTGTCTGATTCACCCCTCCACTTT
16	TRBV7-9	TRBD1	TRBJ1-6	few	CASSLGQGTYNSPLHF	TGTGCCAGCAGCCTTGGACAGGGGACATATAATTCACCCCTCCACTTT
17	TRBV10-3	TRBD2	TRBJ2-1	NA	CAINTGTSGGAWNEQFF	TGTGCCATCAACACCGGGACTAGCGGGGGGGCTTGGAATGAGCAGTTCTTC
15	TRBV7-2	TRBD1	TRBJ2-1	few	CASSSGQGRNNEQFF	TGTGCCAGCAGCTCCGGACAGGGCAGAAACAATGAGCAGTTCTTC
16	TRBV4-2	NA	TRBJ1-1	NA	CASSQESVRHNTEAFF	TGTGCCAGCAGCCAAGAGAGTGTCAGACATAACACTGAAGCTTTCTTT
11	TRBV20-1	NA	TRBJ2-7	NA	CSGRRNYEQYF	TGCAGTGGAAGGAGAAACTACGAGCAGTACTTC
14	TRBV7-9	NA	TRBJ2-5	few	CASSLGYSEETQYF	TGTGCCAGCAGCTTAGGCTACAGCGAAGAGACCCAGTACTTC
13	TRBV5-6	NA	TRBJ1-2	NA	CASSLEQHYGYTF	TGTGCCAGCAGCTTGGAACAGCACTATGGCTACACCTTC
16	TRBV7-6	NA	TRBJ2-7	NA	CASSLGSGLLHYEQYF	TGTGCCAGCAGCTTAGGGAGCGGACTCCTGCACTACGAGCAGTACTTC
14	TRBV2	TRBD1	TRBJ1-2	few	CASSFDRENYGYTF	TGTGCCAGCAGTTTTGACAGGGAAAACTATGGCTACACCTTC
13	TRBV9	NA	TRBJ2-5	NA	CASSARDWETQYF	TGTGCCAGCAGCGCCAGGGACTGGGAGACCCAGTACTTC
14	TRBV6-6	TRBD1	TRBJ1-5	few	CASIIRQGGQPQHF	TGTGCCAGCATTATCCGACAGGGAGGTCAGCCCCAGCATTTT
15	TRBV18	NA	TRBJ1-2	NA	CASSPVPGGHYGYTF	TGTGCCAGCTCGCCAGTACCCGGAGGGCACTATGGCTACACCTTC
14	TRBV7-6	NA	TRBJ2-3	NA	CASSLPSAGDTQYF	TGTGCCAGCAGCTTACCTAGCGCCGGAGATACGCAGTATTTT
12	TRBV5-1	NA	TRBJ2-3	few	CASSLEGDTQYF	TGCGCCAGCAGCTTGGAAGGAGATACGCAGTATTTT
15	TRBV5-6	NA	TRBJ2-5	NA	CASSTELQGQETQYF	TGTGCCAGCAGCACCGAACTTCAGGGTCAAGAGACCCAGTACTTC
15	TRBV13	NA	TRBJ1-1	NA	CASSLGDRWNTEAFF	TGTGCCAGCAGCTTAGGGGACAGATGGAACACTGAAGCTTTCTTT
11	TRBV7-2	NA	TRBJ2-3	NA	CASSFPDTQYF	TGTGCCAGCAGCTTCCCAGATACGCAGTATTTT
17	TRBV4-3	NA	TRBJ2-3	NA	CASSQQPRVVETDTQYF	TGCGCCAGCAGCCAACAACCCAGGGTGGTCGAGACAGATACGCAGTATTTT
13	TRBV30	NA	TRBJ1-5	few	CAWSVEGRQPQHF	TGTGCCTGGAGTGTGGAAGGGAGGCAGCCCCAGCATTTT
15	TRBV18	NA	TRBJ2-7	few	CASSRAGSLTYEQYF	TGTGCCAGCTCACGGGCGGGCAGTCTCACCTACGAGCAGTACTTC
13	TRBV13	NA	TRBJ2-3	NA	CASSRGAPDTQYF	TGTGCCAGCAGTCGGGGGGCCCCAGATACGCAGTATTTT
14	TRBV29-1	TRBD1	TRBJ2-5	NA	CSVDTGQAKGTQYF	TGCAGCGTTGACACGGGACAGGCTAAGGGTACCCAGTACTTC
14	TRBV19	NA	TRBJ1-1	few	CASSTFEGNTEAFF	TGTGCCAGTAGTACCTTCGAGGGGAACACTGAAGCTTTCTTT
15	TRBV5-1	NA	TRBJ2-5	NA	CASSLDGGLQETQYF	TGCGCCAGCAGCTTGGATGGGGGGCTTCAAGAGACCCAGTACTTC
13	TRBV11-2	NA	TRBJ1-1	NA	CASSLTEDTEAFF	TGTGCCAGCAGCTTAACAGAGGACACTGAAGCTTTCTTT
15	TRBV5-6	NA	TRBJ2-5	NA	CASSLGPGDQETQYF	TGTGCCAGCAGCTTGGGGCCAGGGGATCAAGAGACCCAGTACTTC
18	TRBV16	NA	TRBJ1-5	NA	CASSRLLNQGGANQPQHF	TGTGCCAGCAGTCGTCTTTTAAATCAGGGCGGCGCAAATCAGCCCCAGCATTTT
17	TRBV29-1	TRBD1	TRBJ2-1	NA	CSVGHPVGDRVYNEQFF	TGCAGCGTTGGACACCCGGTGGGGGACAGGGTCTACAATGAGCAGTTCTTC
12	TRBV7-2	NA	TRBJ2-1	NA	CASSSYTGEQFF	TGTGCCAGCAGCTCCTACACCGGTGAGCAGTTCTTC
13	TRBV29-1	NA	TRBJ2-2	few	CSGARQGNGELFF	TGCAGCGGAGCCCGTCAAGGAAACGGGGAGCTGTTTTTT
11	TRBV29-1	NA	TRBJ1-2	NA	CSAGGDYGYTF	TGCAGCGCTGGCGGGGACTATGGCTACACCTTC
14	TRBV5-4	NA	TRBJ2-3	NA	CASSLRGGVDTQYF	TGTGCCAGCAGCTTGAGGGGCGGAGTAGATACGCAGTATTTT
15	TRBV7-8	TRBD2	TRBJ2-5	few	CASSEGLAPPGTQYF	TGTGCCAGCAGCGAGGGACTAGCGCCGCCGGGGACCCAGTACTTC
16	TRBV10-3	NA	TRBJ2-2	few	CAISADSSTNTGELFF	TGTGCCATCAGTGCTGACAGTTCAACGAACACCGGGGAGCTGTTTTTT
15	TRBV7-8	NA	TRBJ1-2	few	CASSLGEFWFDGYTF	TGTGCCAGCAGCTTGGGTGAATTTTGGTTTGATGGCTACACCTTC
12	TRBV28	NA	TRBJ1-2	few	CASSFGVTGYTF	TGTGCCAGCAGTTTCGGGGTTACGGGCTACACCTTC
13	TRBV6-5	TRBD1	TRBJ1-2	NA	CASSRQGRYGYTF	TGTGCCAGCAGTCGACAGGGTCGCTATGGCTACACCTTC
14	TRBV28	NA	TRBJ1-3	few	CASSLFGSGNTIYF	TGTGCCAGCAGTTTATTTGGATCTGGAAACACCATATATTTT
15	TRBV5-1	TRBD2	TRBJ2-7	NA	CASSLSSGGGYEQYF	TGCGCCAGCAGCTTGAGTAGCGGGGGTGGCTACGAGCAGTACTTC
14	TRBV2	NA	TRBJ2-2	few	CASTGGLNTGELFF	TGTGCCAGCACAGGGGGGTTGAACACCGGGGAGCTGTTTTTT
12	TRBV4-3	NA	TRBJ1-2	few	CASSQAGYGYTF	TGCGCCAGCAGCCAAGCCGGCTATGGCTACACCTTC
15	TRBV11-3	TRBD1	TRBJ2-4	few	CASSLGTGTKNIQYF	TGTGCCAGCAGCTTAGGGACAGGGACCAAAAACATTCAGTACTTC
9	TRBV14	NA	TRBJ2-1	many	CASSQDNIF	TGTGCCAGCAGCCAAGATAACATCTTC
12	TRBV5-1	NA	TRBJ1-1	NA	CASSWDGTEAFF	TGCGCCAGCAGCTGGGATGGCACTGAAGCTTTCTTT
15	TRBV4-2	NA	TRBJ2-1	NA	CASTSRLAPYNEQFF	TGTGCCAGCACCTCCCGGCTAGCTCCCTACAATGAGCAGTTCTTC
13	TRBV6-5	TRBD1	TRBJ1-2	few	CASSTDRADGYTF	TGTGCCAGCAGTACCGACAGGGCGGATGGCTACACCTTC
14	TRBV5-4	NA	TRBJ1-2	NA	CASSWGPEFYGYTF	TGTGCCAGCAGCTGGGGGCCAGAGTTCTATGGCTACACCTTC
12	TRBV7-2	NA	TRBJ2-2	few	CASSLLIGELFF	TGTGCCAGCAGCTTACTAATCGGGGAGCTGTTTTTT
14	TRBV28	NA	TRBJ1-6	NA	CASSPPGAHAPLHF	TGTGCCAGCAGTCCCCCTGGGGCGCATGCACCCCTCCACTTT